One and the same sample provided the 9 T cell receptor beta chains below, sequenced in a study of cytomegalovirus exposure and HLA in healthy donors. Primers for the PCR totalled 60 Vbeta and 13 Jbeta. Clones were sequenced by immunoSEQ multiplex PCR, and TCRdb holds only the in-frame ones, with some missing. The sample carries more than 95,000 clones, 65% to 90% recorded once. The sample comprised PBMCs. The receptor source for this set is a woman in her twenties or thirties in good health and CMV-seronegative.

The chain couples TRBV5-6 to TRBJ1-6, with a tentative D call TRBD1 (6 bases). CDR3 length: 17 amino acids. Between the trimmed V and J ends, which lost 0 bases and 3 bases, there was a span of 13 bases. The germline V gene has CDR1 SGHDT and CDR2 YYEEEE. The CDR3 DNA sequence: TGTGCCAGCAGCTTGGGGGGGCCTTGGGTCTATAATTCACCCCTCCACTTT. Translated: CASSLGGPWVYNSPLHF.

This clone appeared once. This chain uses TRBV10-3 with TRBJ1-2; weak D call: TRBD1 (5 bases). V was clipped by 0 bases and J by 4 bases, with 12 bases between them. Germline CDR1 and CDR2: ENHRY and SYGVKD. This CDR3 has 15 residues. The CDR3 DNA follows: TGTGCCATCAGTGAGTCTGCGGGGGGTGTCTATGGCTACACCTTC. It is translated as CAISESAGGVYGYTF.

The rearrangement joins TRBV25-1 to TRBJ2-2; 7 bases agree with TRBD1. V shed 4 bases, J shed 2 bases, and the junction held 7 bases outside the gene matches. Per germline, CDR1 MGHDK and CDR2 SYGVNS. This CDR3 spans 16 amino acids. CDR3 sequence: CASSGVTGSNTGELFF. As DNA, the CDR3 is TGTGCCAGCAGTGGGGTGACAGGGTCAAACACCGGGGAGCTGTTTTTT. The complete variable domain, with remaining parts taken from reference TRBV25-1 and TRBJ2-2, reads EADIYQTPRYLVIGTGKKITLECSQTMGHDKMYWYQQDPGMELHLIHYSYGVNSTEKGDLSSESTVSRIRTEHFPLTLESARPSHTSQYLCASSGVTGSNTGELFFGEGSRLTVL.

The chain couples TRBV6-1 to TRBJ2-7; D gene unclear. Germline CDR1 is MNHNS and CDR2 is SASEGT. CDR3 length: 12 amino acids. The germline V and J ends were trimmed by 0 bases and 4 bases, with 4 bases remaining between them. CDR3 region: CASSEAQYEQYF. CDR3 nucleotide sequence: TGTGCCAGCAGTGAAGCGCAGTACGAGCAGTACTTC.

V is TRBV15 and J is TRBJ2-7, with TRBD1 matching 12 bases. This CDR3 comprises 15 residues. The V gene's germline CDR1 is LNHNV and CDR2 YYDKDF (reference sequence). V lost 0 bases, J lost 5 bases, and 2 bases stayed unmatched. The CDR3 DNA reads as TGTGCCACCAGCAGAGAGGGACAGGGGGCCCACGAGCAGTACTTC. This encodes CATSREGQGAHEQYF.

The CDR3 loop reads CASSIMDRDKYEQYF. The CDR3 bases are TGTGCCAGCAGCATCATGGACAGGGATAAATACGAGCAGTACTTC. This chain links TRBV5-6 with TRBJ2-5; 8 nucleotides line up with TRBD1. Judging by the DNA end, TRBJ2-7 fits better; the J call may be wrong. The CDR3 extends over 15 amino acids. Germline V gene sequence: CDR1 SGHDT, CDR2 YYEEEE.

This clone has only a few counts. The chain carries TRBV6-4 and TRBJ2-1, with D perhaps matching TRBD2 (8 bases). V lost 3 bases and J 9 bases, leaving 18 bases between the germline ends. The CDR3 consists of 15 residues. Per germline, CDR1 MRHNA and CDR2 SNTAGT. The CDR3 region has the DNA TGTGCCAGCAGTGAGACAGGGAGTGCGGGGGGTGAGCAGTTCTTC. Translated, it gives CASSETGSAGGEQFF.

The chain combines TRBV5-8 with TRBJ2-7, with D possibly TRBD2 on 6 matching bases. CDR1 and CDR2 from the germline V gene are SGHTS and YDEGEE. The CDR3 is made up of 14 amino acids. V lost 0 bases and J 5 bases, leaving 12 bases between the germline ends. This CDR3 is CASSLDGGVNEQYF. The CDR3 region has the DNA TGTGCCAGCAGCTTGGATGGAGGGGTCAACGAGCAGTACTTC.

The chain couples TRBV7-2 to TRBJ2-7; 10 nucleotides align to TRBD1. V lost 5 bases and J lost 3; bases outside the gene matches: 7. The CDR3 has 15 amino acids. Looked up from germline, CDR1 is SGHTA and CDR2 is FQGNSA. The CDR3, as DNA: TGTGCCAGCAGCGCCCCGGGACAGGGGAACTACGAGCAGTACTTC. Translating it yields CASSAPGQGNYEQYF.